The entry that follows covers one T cell receptor (beta chain) sequence. As yet, its antigen is unknown. This sample is drawn from a study of T-cell reconstitution after alpha-beta-depleted transplantation in children. Study-level points and caveats: Fresh T-cell production supplied most of the T-cell counts and diversity seen one year after transplant. Reportedly, only several hundred clones from non-depleted graft cells drove alpha-beta T-cell counts at about two months. Some patients showed high day-60 TCRbeta diversity, which derived from surviving recipient T cells and thymic progenitors.

TCRbeta library construction was performed incorporating unique molecular identifiers. TCRdb re-called the PCR reads with MiXCR, one entry per CDR3 protein. The data hold 440,000 or so distinct CDR3 sequences, with 43% observed a single time. The V gene lost 4 bases and the J gene lost 6 bases, with 11 bases spanning the gap. CDR1 is WNHNN and CDR2 is SYGVQD in the germline V gene (reference sequence). This CDR3 spans 13 amino acids. This TCR was recovered from a girl aged 2 to 9 with aplastic anemia, due to receive a stem cell transplant. The sample was PBMCs, taken before TCRalphabeta/CD19-depleted stem cell transplant. The chain uses TRBV10-1 and TRBJ2-3; tentative D call: TRBD2 (6 bases). CDR3 sequence reads: CASSAGSWDTQYF. The CDR3 DNA follows: TGCGCCAGCAGTGCCGGGAGTTGGGATACGCAGTATTTT.